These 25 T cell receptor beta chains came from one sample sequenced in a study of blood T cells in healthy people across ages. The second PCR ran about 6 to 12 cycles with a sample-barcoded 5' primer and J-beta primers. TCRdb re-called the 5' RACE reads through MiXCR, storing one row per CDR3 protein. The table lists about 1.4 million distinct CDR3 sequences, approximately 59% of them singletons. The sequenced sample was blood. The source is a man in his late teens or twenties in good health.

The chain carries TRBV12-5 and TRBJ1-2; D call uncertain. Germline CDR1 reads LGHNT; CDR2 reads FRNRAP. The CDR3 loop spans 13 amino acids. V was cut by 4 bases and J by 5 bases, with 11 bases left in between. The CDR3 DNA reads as TGTGCTAGTGGTTCCGACATGGGATATGGCTACACCTTC. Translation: CASGSDMGYGYTF.

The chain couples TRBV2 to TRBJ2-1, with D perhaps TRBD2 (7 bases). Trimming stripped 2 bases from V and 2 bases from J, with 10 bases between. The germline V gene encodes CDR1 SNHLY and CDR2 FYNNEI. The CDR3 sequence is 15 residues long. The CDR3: CASSELGGAYNEQFF. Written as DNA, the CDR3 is TGTGCCAGCAGTGAACTAGGGGGGGCCTACAATGAGCAGTTCTTC.

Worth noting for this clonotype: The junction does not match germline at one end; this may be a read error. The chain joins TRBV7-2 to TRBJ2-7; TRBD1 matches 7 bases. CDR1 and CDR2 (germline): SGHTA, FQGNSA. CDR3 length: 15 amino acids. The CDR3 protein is CASSSRQGGSYELYF. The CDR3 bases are TGTGCCAGCAGCAGTCGACAGGGTGGGTCCTACGAGCTGTACTTC.

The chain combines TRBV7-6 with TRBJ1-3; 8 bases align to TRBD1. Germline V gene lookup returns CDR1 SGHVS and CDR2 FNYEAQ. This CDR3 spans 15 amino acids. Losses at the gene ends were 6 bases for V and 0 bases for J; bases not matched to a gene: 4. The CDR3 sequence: CASSQTGGSGNTIYF. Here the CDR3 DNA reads TGTGCCAGCAGTCAAACAGGGGGCTCTGGAAACACCATATATTTT.

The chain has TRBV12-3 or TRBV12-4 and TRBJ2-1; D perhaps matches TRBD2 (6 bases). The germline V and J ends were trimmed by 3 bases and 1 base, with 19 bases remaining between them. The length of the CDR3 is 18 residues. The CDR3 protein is CASSFLGTAGMSYNEQFF. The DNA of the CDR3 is TGTGCCAGCAGTTTCCTCGGGACTGCGGGTATGTCCTACAATGAGCAGTTCTTC.

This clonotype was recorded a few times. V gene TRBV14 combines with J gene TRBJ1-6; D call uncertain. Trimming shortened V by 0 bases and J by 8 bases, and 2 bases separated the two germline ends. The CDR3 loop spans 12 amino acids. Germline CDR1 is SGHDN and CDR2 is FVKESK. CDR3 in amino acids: CASSQDYSPLHF. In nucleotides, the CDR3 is TGTGCCAGCAGCCAAGATTATTCACCCCTCCACTTT.

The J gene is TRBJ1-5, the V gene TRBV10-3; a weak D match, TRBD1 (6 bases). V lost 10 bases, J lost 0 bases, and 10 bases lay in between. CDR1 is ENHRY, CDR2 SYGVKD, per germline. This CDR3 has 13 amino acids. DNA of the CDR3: TGTGCCAAGAGGGGGAATAGCAATCAGCCCCAGCATTTT. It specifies CAKRGNSNQPQHF.

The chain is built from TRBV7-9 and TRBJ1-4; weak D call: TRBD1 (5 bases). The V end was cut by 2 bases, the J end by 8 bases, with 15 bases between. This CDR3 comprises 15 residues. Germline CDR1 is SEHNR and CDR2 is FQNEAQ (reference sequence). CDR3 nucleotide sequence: TGTGCCAGCAGCTTAACCCGGGGCGCGATCGAAAAACTGTTTTTT. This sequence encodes CASSLTRGAIEKLFF.

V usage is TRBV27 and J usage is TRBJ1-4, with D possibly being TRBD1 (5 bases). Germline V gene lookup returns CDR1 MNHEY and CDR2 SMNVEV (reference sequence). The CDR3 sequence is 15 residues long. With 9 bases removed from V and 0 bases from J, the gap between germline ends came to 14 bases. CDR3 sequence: CASRPQGATNEKLFF. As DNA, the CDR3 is TGTGCCAGTAGACCCCAGGGCGCAACTAATGAAAAACTGTTTTTT.

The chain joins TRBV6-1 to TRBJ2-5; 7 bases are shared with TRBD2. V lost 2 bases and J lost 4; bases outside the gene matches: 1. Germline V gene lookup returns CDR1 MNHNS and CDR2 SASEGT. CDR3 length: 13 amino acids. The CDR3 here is CASSESSGETQYF. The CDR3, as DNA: TGTGCCAGCAGTGAATCTAGCGGAGAGACCCAGTACTTC.

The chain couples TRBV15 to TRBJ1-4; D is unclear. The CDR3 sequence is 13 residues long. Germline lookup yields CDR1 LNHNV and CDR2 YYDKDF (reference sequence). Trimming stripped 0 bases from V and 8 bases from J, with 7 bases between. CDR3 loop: CATSREIPEKLFF. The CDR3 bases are TGTGCCACCAGCAGAGAAATTCCCGAAAAACTGTTTTTT.

The CDR3 DNA reads TGCAGTGCTACCTCCATGGGAGAGGAGTACAATGAGCAGTTCTTC. It yields the protein CSATSMGEEYNEQFF. The chain has TRBV20-1 and TRBJ2-1; a possible D gene is TRBD2 (5 bases). Germline V lookup: CDR1 DFQATT, CDR2 SNEGSKA (reference sequence). This CDR3 comprises 15 residues. The V gene lost 4 bases and the J gene lost 4 bases, with 17 bases spanning the gap.

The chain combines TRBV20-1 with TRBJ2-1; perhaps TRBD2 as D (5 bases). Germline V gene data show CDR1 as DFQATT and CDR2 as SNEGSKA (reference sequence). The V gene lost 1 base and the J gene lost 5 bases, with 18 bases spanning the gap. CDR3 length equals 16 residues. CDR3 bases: TGCAGTGCTAGAGCCCGTCAAGCGGCTAGACACAATGAGCAGTTCTTC. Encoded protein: CSARARQAARHNEQFF.

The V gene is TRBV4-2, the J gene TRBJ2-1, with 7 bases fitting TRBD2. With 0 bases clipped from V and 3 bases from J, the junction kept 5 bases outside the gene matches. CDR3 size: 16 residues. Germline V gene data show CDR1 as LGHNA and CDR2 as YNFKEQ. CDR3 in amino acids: CASSQERLADYNEQFF. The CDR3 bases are TGTGCCAGCAGCCAAGAGAGGCTAGCGGACTACAATGAGCAGTTCTTC.

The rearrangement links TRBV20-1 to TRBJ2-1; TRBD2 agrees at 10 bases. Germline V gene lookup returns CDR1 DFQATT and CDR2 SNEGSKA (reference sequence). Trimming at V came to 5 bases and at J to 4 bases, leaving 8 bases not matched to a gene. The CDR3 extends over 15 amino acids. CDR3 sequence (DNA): TGCAGTGCTCCCCGTGGTAGCGGGGGGTACAATGAGCAGTTCTTC. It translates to CSAPRGSGGYNEQFF.

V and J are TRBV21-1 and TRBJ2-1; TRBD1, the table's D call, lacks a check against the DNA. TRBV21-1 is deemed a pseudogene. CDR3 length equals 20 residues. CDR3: CASSKGPEDRRLSSYNEQFF. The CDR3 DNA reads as TGTGCCAGCAGCAAAGGCCCTGAGGACAGAAGACTTAGCTCCTACAATGAGCAGTTCTTC.

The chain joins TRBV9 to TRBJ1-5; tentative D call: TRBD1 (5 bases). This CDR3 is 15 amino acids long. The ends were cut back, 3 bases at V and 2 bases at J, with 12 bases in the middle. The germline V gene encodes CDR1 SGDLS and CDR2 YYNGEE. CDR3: CASSAGTQGNQPQHF. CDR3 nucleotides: TGTGCCAGCAGCGCAGGGACTCAAGGCAATCAGCCCCAGCATTTT.

DNA of the CDR3: TGTGCCACTAATAAGGGGGACGGATACAATGAGCAGTTCTTC. It encodes CATNKGDGYNEQFF. The chain has TRBV3-1 and TRBJ2-1, with D possibly being TRBD1 (6 bases). The CDR3 covers 14 residues. Germline CDR1 is LGHDT and CDR2 is YNNKEL (reference sequence). The ends were cut back, 10 bases at V and 4 bases at J, with 17 bases in the middle.

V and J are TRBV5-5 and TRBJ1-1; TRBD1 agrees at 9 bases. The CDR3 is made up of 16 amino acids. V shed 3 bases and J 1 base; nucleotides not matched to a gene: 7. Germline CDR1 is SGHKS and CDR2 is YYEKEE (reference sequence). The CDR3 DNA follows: TGTGCCAGCAGCTCGGGACAGGGTGGTTCGAACACTGAAGCTTTCTTT. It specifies CASSSGQGGSNTEAFF. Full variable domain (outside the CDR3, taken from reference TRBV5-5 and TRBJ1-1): DAGVTQSPTHLIKTRGQQVTLRCSPISGHKSVSWYQQVLGQGPQFIFQYYEKEERGRGNFPDRFSARQFPNYSSELNVNALLLGDSALYLCASSSGQGGSNTEAFFGQGTRLTVV.

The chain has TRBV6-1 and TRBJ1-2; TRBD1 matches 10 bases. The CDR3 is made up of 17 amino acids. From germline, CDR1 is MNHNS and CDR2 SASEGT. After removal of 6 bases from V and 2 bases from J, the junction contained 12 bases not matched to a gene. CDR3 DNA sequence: TGTGCCAGCAGATCCCCGGGACAGGGGATGATAAACTATGGCTACACCTTC. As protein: CASRSPGQGMINYGYTF.

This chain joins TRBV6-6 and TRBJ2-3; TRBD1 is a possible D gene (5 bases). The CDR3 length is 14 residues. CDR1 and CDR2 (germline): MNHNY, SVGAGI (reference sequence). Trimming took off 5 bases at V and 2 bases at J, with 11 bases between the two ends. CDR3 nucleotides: TGTGCCAGCAGTAGGCCAGGGAACACAGATACGCAGTATTTT. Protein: CASSRPGNTDTQYF.

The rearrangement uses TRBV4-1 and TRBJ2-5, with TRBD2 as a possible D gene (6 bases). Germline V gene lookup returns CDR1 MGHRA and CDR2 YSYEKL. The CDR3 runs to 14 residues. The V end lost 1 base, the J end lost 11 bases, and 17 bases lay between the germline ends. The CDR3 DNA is TGCGCCAGCAGCCAAGGCGGGCCGGGAGAAGAGCAGTACTTC. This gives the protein CASSQGGPGEEQYF.

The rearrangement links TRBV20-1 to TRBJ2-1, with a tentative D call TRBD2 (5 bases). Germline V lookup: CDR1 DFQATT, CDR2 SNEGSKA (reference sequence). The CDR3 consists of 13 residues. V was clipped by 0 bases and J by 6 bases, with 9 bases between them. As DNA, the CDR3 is TGCAGTGCTAGAGATTGGCTAGCCAATGAGCAGTTCTTC. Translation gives CSARDWLANEQFF.

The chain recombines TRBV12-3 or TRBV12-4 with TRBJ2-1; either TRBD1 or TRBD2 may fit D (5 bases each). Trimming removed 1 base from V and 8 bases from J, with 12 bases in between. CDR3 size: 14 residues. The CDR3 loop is CASSLGGAADEQFF. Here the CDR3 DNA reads TGTGCCAGCAGTTTAGGTGGGGCAGCGGATGAGCAGTTCTTC.

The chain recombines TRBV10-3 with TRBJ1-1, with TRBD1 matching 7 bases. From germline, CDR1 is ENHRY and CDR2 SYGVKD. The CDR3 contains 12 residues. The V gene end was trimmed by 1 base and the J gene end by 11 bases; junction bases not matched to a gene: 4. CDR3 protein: CAISEWQGEAFF. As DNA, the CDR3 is TGTGCCATCAGTGAGTGGCAGGGGGAGGCTTTCTTT.